This note documents a single T cell receptor beta chain sequence. Its antigen remains unknown. Primers included in the PCR were 60 Vbeta and 13 Jbeta primers. The table came from immunoSEQ multiplex PCR; TCRdb's copy has only in-frame clones and leaves some out. The sample includes under 200,000 clones, 75% of them seen just once. This CDR3 region has 15 residues. V shed 1 base and J shed 1 base, with 11 bases lying between them. Germline V CDR1 and CDR2: SGHNT, YYREEE (reference sequence). The record originates from a study of cytomegalovirus exposure and HLA in healthy donors. Study outcomes and limitations: As a later analysis showed, a missense DCLRE1C variant was linked to trimming of TCR beta V- and J-genes. Diagnosis of cytomegalovirus status made by the classifier reportedly showed high specificity and sensitivity. Some V segments (TRBV6-2 and TRBV6-3 among them) were excluded as indistinguishable.

The V and J genes are TRBV5-4 and TRBJ1-2, with D perhaps matching TRBD1 (6 bases). The TCR sequence derives from a woman in her thirties or forties in good health and CMV-seropositive. Sequencing was performed on PBMCs. The CDR3: CASSLRSGVNYGYTF. CDR3 bases: TGTGCCAGCAGCTTGAGGTCAGGGGTTAACTATGGCTACACCTTC.